Each of the 30 T cell receptor beta chains below was sequenced from the same sample in a study of vaccination and CD4 T cells after COVID-19. Treatment defined: roughly 11-day PBMC culture with coronavirus spike peptide pools or control peptides (ViraFEST assay). Cultured CD4+ T cell DNA was sequenced using the Oncomine TCR Beta short-read assay. Using its own MiXCR run on the PCR reads, TCRdb lists one record per CDR3 protein. The sample has over 10,000 distinct CDR3 sequences, roughly 66% seen once. For these receptors, no antigen is known. Sequencing was done on a sample of CD4+ T cells from blood, cultured in vitro. The receptors were gathered from a human donor who had recovered from COVID-19.

The rearrangement joins TRBV24-1 to TRBJ2-3; TRBD2 matches at 11 bases. V shed 4 bases, J shed 5 bases, and the junction held 7 bases outside the gene matches. From germline, CDR1 is KGHDR and CDR2 SFDVKD. The CDR3 is 16 amino acids. The CDR3 protein is CATSETGTSGIDTQYF. CDR3 DNA: TGTGCCACCAGTGAGACCGGGACTAGCGGTATAGATACGCAGTATTTT.

This rearrangement joins TRBV28 to TRBJ1-2; TRBD1 might be the D (5 bases). This CDR3 comprises 12 residues. Trimming pared 3 bases from V and 6 bases from J, leaving 8 bases between. Germline V lookup: CDR1 MDHEN, CDR2 SYDVKM. The CDR3 region has the DNA TGTGCCAGCAGTTTTGGAGGGGATGGCTACACCTTC. As protein: CASSFGGDGYTF.

This rearrangement joins TRBV20-1 to TRBJ2-7; D gene uncertain. V was trimmed by 0 bases and J by 3 bases, leaving 9 bases between them. The germline V gene encodes CDR1 DFQATT and CDR2 SNEGSKA (reference sequence). The CDR3 covers 13 residues. CDR3 residues: CSARDTRHYEQYF. The CDR3 DNA follows: TGCAGTGCTAGAGATACGAGACACTACGAGCAGTACTTC.

V gene TRBV6-1 combines with J gene TRBJ2-2, with D uncertain. The ends were cut back, 6 bases at V and 4 bases at J, with 15 bases in the middle. The CDR3 length is 15 residues. Per germline, CDR1 MNHNS and CDR2 SASEGT. For the CDR3, the DNA is TGTGCCAGCAGACTTAGCCTTTTGGGCACCGGGGAGCTGTTTTTT. Translated: CASRLSLLGTGELFF.

V gene TRBV28 combines with J gene TRBJ1-5; D gene unclear. Germline CDR1 and CDR2: MDHEN and SYDVKM. CDR3 size: 13 residues. V was trimmed by 6 bases and J by 3 bases, leaving 9 bases between them. CDR3 DNA: TGTGCCAGCAGCCGGATAAACAATCAGCCCCAGCATTTT. Protein: CASSRINNQPQHF.

The genes are TRBV6-1 and TRBJ2-5; tentatively, D is TRBD2 (5 bases). CDR3 length: 13 amino acids. CDR1 and CDR2 (germline): MNHNS, SASEGT. Trimming took off 9 bases at V and 2 bases at J, with 13 bases between the two ends. This CDR3 reads CASRRAGQETQYF. The DNA of the CDR3 is TGTGCCAGTCGGCGGGCAGGACAAGAGACCCAGTACTTC.

The chain carries TRBV7-3 and TRBJ2-1; no definite D call. V lost 4 bases and J 2 bases, leaving 12 bases between the germline ends. The germline V gene encodes CDR1 SGHTA and CDR2 FQGTGA. The length of the CDR3 is 15 residues. For the CDR3, the DNA is TGTGCCAGCAGCTCCCAGCCCGCCACCTACAATGAGCAGTTCTTC. Its translation is CASSSQPATYNEQFF.

The J gene is TRBJ2-2, the V gene TRBV6-4; D gene ambiguous. V lost 3 bases, J lost 3 bases, and 5 bases lay in between. Germline CDR1 is MRHNA and CDR2 is SNTAGT. The CDR3 is 13 amino acids. CDR3 coding DNA: TGTGCCAGCAGTGAGTCCGACACCGGGGAGCTGTTTTTT. This encodes CASSESDTGELFF.

This clonotype occurred a few times. The chain has TRBV20-1 and TRBJ2-7; 7 nucleotides agree with TRBD2. CDR1 is DFQATT and CDR2 is SNEGSKA in the germline V gene (reference sequence). The CDR3 spans 16 residues. The V gene end was trimmed by 0 bases and the J gene end by 1 base; junction bases not matched to a gene: 9. The DNA for the CDR3 is TGCAGTGCTAGAGAGATCCGGCGGGGACTATCCTACGAGCAGTACTTC. Amino acid sequence: CSAREIRRGLSYEQYF.

The rearrangement joins TRBV30 to TRBJ2-3, with 8 bases identical to TRBD2. The V segment lost 2 bases and the J segment 4 bases; nucleotides outside the gene matches: 8. The CDR3 runs to 15 residues. Germline values: CDR1 GTSNPN, CDR2 SVGIG (reference sequence). CDR3 region: CAWSLNGRGADTQYF. The CDR3 region has the DNA TGTGCCTGGAGTTTGAACGGGAGGGGGGCAGATACGCAGTATTTT.

The chain employs TRBV6-5 and TRBJ1-4; D uncertain. This CDR3 spans 14 amino acids. Trimming removed 4 bases from V and 8 bases from J, with 14 bases in between. From germline, CDR1 is MNHEY and CDR2 SVGAGI. CDR3 amino acids: CASSSRTPREKLFF. The CDR3, as DNA: TGTGCCAGCAGTTCCCGTACTCCAAGGGAAAAACTGTTTTTT.

The V gene is TRBV6-5, the J gene TRBJ1-5, with a tentative D call TRBD1 (6 bases). This CDR3 contains 14 residues. Per the germline V gene, CDR1 is MNHEY and CDR2 is SVGAGI. The V and J ends lost 3 bases and 6 bases respectively, with 12 bases between them. Here the CDR3 reads CASSYAGEAQPQHF. The CDR3 DNA follows: TGTGCCAGCAGTTATGCAGGGGAGGCTCAGCCCCAGCATTTT.

This chain links TRBV20-1 with TRBJ2-1; 11 nucleotides line up with TRBD2. The CDR3 loop spans 15 amino acids. V lost 4 bases and J lost 4; bases outside the gene matches: 6. The germline gives CDR1 DFQATT, CDR2 SNEGSKA (reference sequence). The CDR3 region is CSATPSGRLYNEQFF. CDR3 nucleotide sequence: TGCAGTGCTACCCCTAGCGGGAGGTTATACAATGAGCAGTTCTTC.

The rearrangement uses TRBV5-4 and TRBJ2-7; D remains ambiguous. Germline CDR1 reads SGHNT; CDR2 reads YYREEE (reference sequence). The CDR3 loop spans 14 amino acids. V was trimmed by 0 bases and J by 1 base, leaving 8 bases between them. The CDR3 DNA reads TGTGCCAGCAGCTTGGAATCGAGGTCCTACGAGCAGTACTTC. It encodes CASSLESRSYEQYF.

The chain is built from TRBV19 and TRBJ2-5; no clear D. Trimming cost V 7 bases and J 4 bases, with 10 bases left between them. This CDR3 has 12 residues. Looked up from germline, CDR1 is LNHDA and CDR2 is SQIVND (reference sequence). The CDR3 sequence is CASKGWSETQYF. CDR3 sequence (DNA): TGTGCCAGTAAGGGCTGGTCAGAGACCCAGTACTTC.

The chain uses TRBV27 and TRBJ1-2; D ambiguous. The CDR3 contains 16 residues. The germline V and J ends were trimmed by 4 bases and 1 base, with 16 bases remaining between them. Per the germline V gene, CDR1 is MNHEY and CDR2 is SMNVEV (reference sequence). DNA of the CDR3: TGTGCCAGCAGTTCCATGACTTCGGGGTTTAACTATGGCTACACCTTC. This encodes CASSSMTSGFNYGYTF.

The chain employs TRBV20-1 and TRBJ2-7, with 8 bases that match TRBD2. CDR3 length equals 15 residues. Germline assignment: CDR1 DFQATT and CDR2 SNEGSKA (reference sequence). J gave up 4 bases and V 4 bases, and 12 bases lay outside the gene matches. CDR3 sequence reads: CSANSNTGTRYEQYF. Written as DNA, the CDR3 is TGCAGTGCTAACTCTAATACCGGGACTAGATACGAGCAGTACTTC.

The V call is TRBV28, the J call TRBJ2-2, with TRBD2 matching over 7 bases. Germline V gives CDR1 MDHEN, CDR2 SYDVKM. Trimming cost V 6 bases and J 7 bases; bases outside gene matches: 11. The CDR3 contains 15 residues. The CDR3 protein is CASSPLGGEVGELFF. As DNA, the CDR3 is TGTGCCAGCAGCCCTCTGGGGGGGGAGGTCGGGGAGCTGTTTTTT.

CDR3 sequence: CATGQGMNTQYF. In DNA, the CDR3 is TGTGCCACAGGACAGGGTATGAATACGCAGTATTTT. The chain has TRBV6-1 and TRBJ2-3, with TRBD1 matching over 8 bases. Germline lookup yields CDR1 MNHNS and CDR2 SASEGT. V gave up 10 bases and J gave up 7 bases; unmatched junction bases: 7. The CDR3 runs to 12 residues.

The chain combines TRBV4-2 with TRBJ2-3; the match to TRBD2 covers 13 bases. Germline V gene sequence: CDR1 LGHNA, CDR2 YNFKEQ. With V trimmed by 0 bases and J by 5 bases, 5 bases remained unmatched. This CDR3 has 17 amino acids. This CDR3 is CASSQDTLAGGQDTQYF. As DNA, the CDR3 is TGTGCCAGCAGCCAAGATACACTAGCGGGAGGGCAAGATACGCAGTATTTT.

In this sample, this clonotype turned up a few times. This chain links TRBV20-1 with TRBJ1-2; TRBD1 matches 7 bases. V was clipped by 1 base and J by 2 bases; unmatched bases: 4. Germline CDR1 reads DFQATT; CDR2 reads SNEGSKA (reference sequence). CDR3 length: 14 residues. The CDR3 loop reads CSARVEGANYGYTF. CDR3 coding DNA: TGCAGTGCTAGAGTTGAGGGGGCAAACTATGGCTACACCTTC.

The CDR3 sequence is CATSSRQGNEQFF. The CDR3 nucleotides are TGTGCCACCAGTTCCAGACAGGGTAATGAGCAGTTCTTC. V gene TRBV24-1 combines with J gene TRBJ2-1; 7 nucleotides line up with TRBD1. The V gene's germline CDR1 is KGHDR and CDR2 SFDVKD. With V trimmed by 6 bases and J by 7 bases, 5 bases remained unmatched. This CDR3 contains 13 residues.

The chain carries TRBV5-1 and TRBJ2-2; D is perhaps TRBD2 (7 bases). CDR3 length equals 15 residues. The V gene's germline CDR1 is SGHRS and CDR2 YFSETQ. Deletions cut 4 bases from V and 3 bases from J, with 13 bases between. CDR3 DNA sequence: TGCGCCAGCAGCCGGGGGGCCGGGGACACCGGGGAGCTGTTTTTT. Protein product: CASSRGAGDTGELFF.

This clonotype was seen a handful of times. The chain uses TRBV20-1 and TRBJ2-1, with 11 bases fitting TRBD2. CDR1 is DFQATT, CDR2 SNEGSKA, per germline (reference sequence). Trimming cost V 6 bases and J 6 bases; bases outside gene matches: 7. This CDR3 has 14 amino acids. CDR3 bases: TGCAGTGCGGGTACTAGCGGGAGTGGCAATGAGCAGTTCTTC. Translation gives CSAGTSGSGNEQFF.

This clonotype was seen a few times. This sequence joins TRBV19 and TRBJ2-6; no clear D gene. V was pared by 2 bases and J by 0 bases, with 14 bases between. The germline CDR1 and CDR2 sequences are LNHDA and SQIVND (reference sequence). CDR3 length equals 18 residues. CDR3 sequence (DNA): TGTGCCAGTAGTATATTGGGGTGGACCCTCTCTGGGGCCAACGTCCTGACTTTC. Residues: CASSILGWTLSGANVLTF.

V and J are TRBV28 and TRBJ1-2, with unresolved D. CDR1 is MDHEN, CDR2 SYDVKM, per germline. The V gene lost 5 bases and the J gene lost 5 bases, with 21 bases spanning the gap. This CDR3 spans 16 amino acids. The DNA of the CDR3 is TGTGCCAGCAGTCGGAGTCCTAACATCGGAGTATATGGCTACACCTTC. It translates to CASSRSPNIGVYGYTF.

This clonotype was seen only a few times. This sequence joins TRBV27 and TRBJ1-6; 7 nucleotides agree with TRBD1. The length of the CDR3 is 15 residues. The junction had 10 bases not matched to a gene; V was cut back by 7 bases and J by 7 bases. Germline V lookup: CDR1 MNHEY, CDR2 SMNVEV (reference sequence). The CDR3 DNA follows: TGTGCCAGCAACGAAACAGGGGCGGTGAATTCACCCCTCCACTTT. Residues: CASNETGAVNSPLHF.

In this sample, this clonotype turned up a few times. CDR3 coding DNA: TGTGCCAGCACCCCCGGGCAGAGCAATCAGCCCCAGCATTTT. It yields the protein CASTPGQSNQPQHF. The V call is TRBV2, the J call TRBJ1-5; D gene unclear. V lost 7 bases, J lost 1 base, and 11 bases lay in between. Germline V gives CDR1 SNHLY, CDR2 FYNNEI. This CDR3 has 14 residues.

This clonotype was recorded a few times. This rearrangement joins TRBV6-1 to TRBJ1-6; 8 nucleotides agree with TRBD1. V shed 5 bases, J shed 10 bases, and the junction held 7 bases outside the gene matches. The CDR3 is 14 residues long. From germline, CDR1 is MNHNS and CDR2 SASEGT. The CDR3 protein is CASSIGGTGSPLHF. CDR3 DNA: TGTGCCAGCAGTATAGGGGGGACAGGCTCACCCCTCCACTTT.

The chain is built from TRBV28 and TRBJ2-7; D is possibly TRBD1 or TRBD2 (5 bases each). Germline V lookup: CDR1 MDHEN, CDR2 SYDVKM. This CDR3 has 17 amino acids. V lost 6 bases to trimming and J lost 0 bases, with 21 bases between them. The CDR3, as DNA: TGTGCCAGCAGACGGGACCACAGATCCCGGCCCTCCTACGAGCAGTACTTC. It is translated as CASRRDHRSRPSYEQYF. The variable domain in full, with the rest retrieved from reference TRBV28 and TRBJ2-7, is DVKVTQSSRYLVKRTGEKVFLECVQDMDHENMFWYRQDPGLGLRLIYFSYDVKMKEKGDIPEGYSVSREKKERFSLILESASTNQTSMYLCASRRDHRSRPSYEQYFGPGTRLTVT.